This entry concerns a single T cell receptor (beta chain). This clone showed up many times. The antigen this receptor binds is unknown. No per-base quality is available; no much larger clone lies one base away. This entry comes from a study of beta chain features in type 1 diabetes (dated by TCRdb to between 2017 and 2018). Background for the entire study: Mean age, gender distribution, total cell number and subset yield were not different between patients and healthy donors. Regulatory and stem cell-like memory subsets were isolated from only 8 patients and roughly 8 healthy donors, whereas naive and central memory subsets came from all 28 donors. In the study, recently diagnosed type 1 diabetes patients and matched healthy donors were compared on the TCRB repertoires of their sorted circulating CD4+ T cell subsets. A total of approximately 110,000,000 sorted cells were examined across all samples, and a strong correlation was observed between cell number per subset and RNA yield. Broader findings and caveats from the paper: Because cDNA was sequenced instead of genomic DNA, highly expressing activated cells could be over-represented, though the groups showed no difference in activation or CD3 levels. In all four CD4+ subsets, TCRB CDR3 length was moderately but significantly shorter in type 1 diabetes patients. Naive, central memory and regulatory TCRB repertoires appeared more similar among patients than among healthy donors. Patients with type 1 diabetes made fewer insertions and deleted more nucleotides at VDJ recombination sites, implying thymic rearrangement abnormalities. Only small numbers of individuals were included in the HLA sub-analyses, which left unresolved whether HLA type had any influence on TCRB rearrangement. PCR might favor shorter templates, but patient and control samples were amplified and corrected together, so any skew would affect both groups equally.

Clipping removes 3 bases from V and 5 bases from J, with 7 as the unmatched junction base count. The CDR3 contains 16 residues, cysteine and phenylalanine counted. Only CDR3 DNA is held: 48 bases, read in frame from base 1. Per the germline V gene (reference sequence), SEHNR is the CDR1 and FQNEAQ is the CDR2. All of the isolated RNA was reverse transcribed with the High Capacity cDNA Reverse Transcription Kit, so expressed TCRB transcripts were sequenced. Deep immunoSEQ sequencing was performed on naive, central memory and regulatory T cell samples, with an average of about 4 million total reads per sample. Sorted cells were lysed in RLT buffer and RNA was extracted with DNase-treated RNeasy Micro or Mini kits, depending on cell number. To prevent cross-contamination, every cell subset was processed on its own, while patient and healthy donor samples were processed together. The immunoSEQ multiplex PCR was used to amplify TCRB sequences from cDNA, generating 87-bp fragments that spanned the CDR3 region. Amplicons were sequenced on the Illumina HiSeq platform. The authors' pipeline ran thus. PCR bias was corrected computationally using synthetic template baselines, and reads within Hamming distance 2 were collapsed, with unmergeable singletons discarded. Reads were aligned against IMGT to assign V, D and J genes, CDR3 length and insertions or deletions at six rearrangement sites. Within each subset, clonotype counts were normalized to the number of sorted cells before true diversity and Gini coefficients were calculated with the tcR R package. The overlap coefficient, calculated on TCRB nucleotide sequences, was used to measure repertoire sharing. Out-of-frame TCRB sequences from naive cells were analyzed as a proxy for the pre-selection repertoire. TCRdb stores this immuneACCESS table with in-frame sequences only. Part of the clones is absent; in the studies checked, under half of the shortfall reflects unresolved V genes, and no reason is known for the rest. The DNA was the basis for D and trimming; V, J and clone size are from that table. The sample table holds roughly 230,000 clones, of which about 9.3% were seen once. The ten largest clones capture 0.03% to 0.035% of the sample.

A single peripheral blood draw of about 116 mL on average was collected from each donor into heparinised tubes. Using a panel that included CD45RO, CCR7, CD25, CD127, CD95 and CD27, naive, central memory, regulatory and stem cell-like memory CD4+ T cells were sorted on a BD FACSAria II. All sorted populations exceeded 98% purity. Right away, PBMCs were isolated by Lymphoprep density gradient centrifugation and were stained directly, with no culture step. Samples were stained and sorted in pairs, with one healthy donor and one patient per experiment, so that batch effects were minimized. The TCR was taken from a woman aged 18-29 years in good health. The rearrangement combines TRBV7-9 with TRBJ1-5, and TRBD1 aligns with 10 junction nucleotides. The specimen was naive CD4+ T cells from blood. The label giving this sample's cell subset or site can be read as: true naive CD4+ T cells. In nucleotide form, the sequence is TGTGCCAGCAGCTTGTGGGCCGGGACAGGGGATCAGCCCCAGCATTTT. Its protein product is CASSLWAGTGDQPQHF.